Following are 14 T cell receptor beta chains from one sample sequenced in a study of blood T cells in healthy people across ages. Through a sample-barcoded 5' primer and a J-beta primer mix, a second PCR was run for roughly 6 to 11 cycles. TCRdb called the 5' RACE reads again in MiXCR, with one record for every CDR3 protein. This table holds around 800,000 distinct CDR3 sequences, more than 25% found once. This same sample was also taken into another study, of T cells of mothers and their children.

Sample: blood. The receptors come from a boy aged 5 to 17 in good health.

For the CDR3, the DNA is TGCGCCAGCAGTGATAGGGCGCATAACTATAATCAGCCCCAGCATTTT. This sequence encodes CASSDRAHNYNQPQHF. V and J are TRBV10-1 and TRBJ1-5, with D uncertain. V dropped 3 bases and J dropped 4 bases, with 16 bases sitting between them. Germline V CDR1 and CDR2: WNHNN, SYGVQD (reference sequence). The CDR3 extends over 16 amino acids.

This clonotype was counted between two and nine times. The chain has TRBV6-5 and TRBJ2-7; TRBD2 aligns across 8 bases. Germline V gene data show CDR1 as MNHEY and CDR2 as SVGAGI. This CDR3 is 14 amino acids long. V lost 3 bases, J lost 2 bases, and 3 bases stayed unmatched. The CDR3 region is CASSYGLAAYEQYF. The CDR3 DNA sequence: TGTGCCAGCAGTTATGGACTAGCCGCCTACGAGCAGTACTTC.

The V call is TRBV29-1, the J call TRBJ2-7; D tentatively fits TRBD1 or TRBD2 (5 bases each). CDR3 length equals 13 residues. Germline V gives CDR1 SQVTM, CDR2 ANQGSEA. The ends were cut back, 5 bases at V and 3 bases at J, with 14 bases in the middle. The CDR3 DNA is TGCAGCGTTTCGGGACGGGGAGACTACGAGCAGTACTTC. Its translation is CSVSGRGDYEQYF.

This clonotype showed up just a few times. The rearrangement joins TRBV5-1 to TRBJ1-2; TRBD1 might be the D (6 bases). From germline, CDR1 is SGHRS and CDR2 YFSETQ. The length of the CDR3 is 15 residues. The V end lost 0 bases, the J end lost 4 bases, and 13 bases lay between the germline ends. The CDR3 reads CASSLEVQGIYGYTF. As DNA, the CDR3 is TGCGCCAGCAGCTTGGAGGTCCAGGGGATCTATGGCTACACCTTC.

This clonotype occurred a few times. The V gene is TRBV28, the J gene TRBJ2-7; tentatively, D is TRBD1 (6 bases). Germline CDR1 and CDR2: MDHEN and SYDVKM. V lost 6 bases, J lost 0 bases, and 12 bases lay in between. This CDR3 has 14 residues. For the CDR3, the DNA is TGTGCCAGCAGCACAGGGCCTCCCTCCTACGAGCAGTACTTC. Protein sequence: CASSTGPPSYEQYF.

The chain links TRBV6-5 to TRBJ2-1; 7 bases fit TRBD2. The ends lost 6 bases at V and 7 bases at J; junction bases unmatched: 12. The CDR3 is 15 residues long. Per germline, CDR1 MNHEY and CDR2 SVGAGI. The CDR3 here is CASRPGGRGLNEQFF. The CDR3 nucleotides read TGTGCCAGCAGGCCGGGCGGGAGAGGGTTGAATGAGCAGTTCTTC.

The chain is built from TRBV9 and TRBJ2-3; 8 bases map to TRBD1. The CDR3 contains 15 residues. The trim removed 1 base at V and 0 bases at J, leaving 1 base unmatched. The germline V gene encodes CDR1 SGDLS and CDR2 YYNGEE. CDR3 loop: CASSVQGASTDTQYF. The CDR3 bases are TGTGCCAGCAGCGTACAGGGGGCAAGCACAGATACGCAGTATTTT.

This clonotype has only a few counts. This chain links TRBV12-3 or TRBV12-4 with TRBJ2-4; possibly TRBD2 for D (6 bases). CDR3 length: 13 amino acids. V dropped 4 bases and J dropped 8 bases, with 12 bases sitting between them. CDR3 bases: TGTGCCAGCAGTTCTAGCCCGGGGGACATTCAGTACTTC. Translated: CASSSSPGDIQYF.

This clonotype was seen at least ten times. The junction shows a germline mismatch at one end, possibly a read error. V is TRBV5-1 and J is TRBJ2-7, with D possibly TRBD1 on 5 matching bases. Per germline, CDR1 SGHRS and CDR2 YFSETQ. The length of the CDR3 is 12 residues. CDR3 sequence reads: CASSLVGEEQYF. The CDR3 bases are TGTGCCAGCAGCTTAGTAGGGGAAGAGCAGTACTTC.

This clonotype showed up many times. The CDR3 is CASSPDRTYGYTF. For the CDR3, the DNA is TGTGCCAGCAGCCCGGACAGGACCTATGGCTACACCTTC. The rearrangement joins TRBV14 to TRBJ1-2, with 7 bases aligning to TRBD1. Germline lookup yields CDR1 SGHDN and CDR2 FVKESK. V was pared by 4 bases and J by 4 bases, with 3 bases of the junction left unmatched. This CDR3 is built from 13 residues. Full variable domain (rest looked up from reference TRBV14 and TRBJ1-2): EAGVTQFPSHSVIEKGQTVTLRCDPISGHDNLYWYRRVMGKEIKFLLHFVKESKQDESGMPNNRFLAERTGGTYSTLKVQPAELEDSGVYFCASSPDRTYGYTFGSGTRLTVV.

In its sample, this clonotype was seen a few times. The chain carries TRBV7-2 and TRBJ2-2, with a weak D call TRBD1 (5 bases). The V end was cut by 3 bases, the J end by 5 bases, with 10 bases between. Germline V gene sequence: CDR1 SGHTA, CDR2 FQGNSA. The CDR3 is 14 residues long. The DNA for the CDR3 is TGTGCCAGCAGCTTCACAGGAGATACCGGGGAGCTGTTTTTT. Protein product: CASSFTGDTGELFF.

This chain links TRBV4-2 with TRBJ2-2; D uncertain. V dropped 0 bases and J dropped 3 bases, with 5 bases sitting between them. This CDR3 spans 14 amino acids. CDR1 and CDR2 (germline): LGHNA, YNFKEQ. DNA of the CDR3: TGTGCCAGCAGCCAAGAGCGCCACACCGGGGAGCTGTTTTTT. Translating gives CASSQERHTGELFF.

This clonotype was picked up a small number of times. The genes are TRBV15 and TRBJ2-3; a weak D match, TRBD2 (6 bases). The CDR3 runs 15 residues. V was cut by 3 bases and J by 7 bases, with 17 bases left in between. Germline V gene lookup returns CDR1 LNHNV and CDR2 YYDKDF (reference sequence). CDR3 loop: CATSRGRDFKNTQYF. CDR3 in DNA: TGTGCCACCAGCAGGGGTCGGGACTTCAAAAATACGCAGTATTTT.

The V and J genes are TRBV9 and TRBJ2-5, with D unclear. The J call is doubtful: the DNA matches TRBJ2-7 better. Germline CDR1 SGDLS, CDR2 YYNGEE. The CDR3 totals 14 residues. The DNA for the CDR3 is TGTGCCAGCAGCGTAGACGGCAGGAGTTTCGAGCAGTACTTC. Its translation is CASSVDGRSFEQYF.